These 21 T cell receptor beta chains were sequenced from one sample in a study of T cells in localized non-small cell lung cancer. Profiled with immunoSEQ multiplex PCR; TCRdb holds only in-frame clones, not every one. The sample has 70,000 to 80,000 clones, around 89% seen once. The sequencing used peripheral blood, collected before any cancer treatment. These receptors all come from a woman aged 35 to 69 with stage I squamous cell lung carcinoma.

The chain couples TRBV15 to TRBJ2-7, with 9 positions matching TRBD1. CDR3 size: 14 residues. V dropped 4 bases and J dropped 4; count of bases not matched to a gene: 5. The germline gives CDR1 LNHNV, CDR2 YYDKDF (reference sequence). CDR3 in amino acids: CATSKDRGPYEQYF. The CDR3 DNA reads as TGTGCCACCAGCAAGGACAGGGGACCTTACGAGCAGTACTTC.

The chain couples TRBV6-5 to TRBJ1-2; 7 nucleotides align to TRBD1. Germline V gene lookup returns CDR1 MNHEY and CDR2 SVGAGI. This CDR3 spans 14 amino acids. The V segment lost 6 bases and the J segment 0 bases; nucleotides outside the gene matches: 4. The CDR3, as DNA: TGTGCCAGCAGCCCGACAGGGTCTAACTATGGCTACACCTTC. This codes for CASSPTGSNYGYTF.

The chain is built from TRBV5-1 and TRBJ1-1; 9 bases match TRBD1. Germline V CDR1 and CDR2: SGHRS, YFSETQ. The CDR3 has 19 amino acids. V gave up 4 bases and J gave up 6 bases; unmatched junction bases: 22. The chain's CDR3 is CASSGGSWDREGIGAEAFF. The CDR3 DNA is TGCGCCAGCAGCGGGGGAAGCTGGGACAGGGAGGGGATTGGCGCTGAAGCTTTCTTT.

The V gene is TRBV5-4, the J gene TRBJ1-4, with 10 bases matching TRBD1. CDR3 length: 17 residues. In germline, CDR1 is SGHNT, CDR2 YYREEE (reference sequence). Losses at the gene ends were 0 bases for V and 4 bases for J; bases not matched to a gene: 6. The CDR3 loop reads CASSLGQGALVNEKLFF. The CDR3 DNA sequence: TGTGCCAGCAGCTTGGGACAGGGGGCGTTGGTTAATGAAAAACTGTTTTTT.

The gene calls are TRBV29-1 and TRBJ1-1; D is unresolved. The CDR3 is made up of 13 amino acids. Germline-derived CDR1 and CDR2 are SQVTM and ANQGSEA. The V end was cut by 6 bases, the J end by 1 base, with 12 bases between. As DNA, the CDR3 is TGCAGCGTGGGCTACTCCAAGAACACTGAAGCTTTCTTT. It encodes CSVGYSKNTEAFF.

V and J are TRBV5-4 and TRBJ2-3; TRBD1 matches 7 bases. Germline CDR1 SGHNT, CDR2 YYREEE (reference sequence). The junction had 7 bases not matched to a gene; V was cut back by 4 bases and J by 2 bases. There are 15 residues in the CDR3. The CDR3 spells CASSPDRTYTDTQYF. The CDR3 region has the DNA TGTGCCAGCAGCCCGGACAGGACGTACACAGATACGCAGTATTTT.

The V call is TRBV10-3, the J call TRBJ1-5; D unclear. The V gene lost 3 bases and the J gene lost 6 bases, with 9 bases spanning the gap. Germline CDR1 reads ENHRY; CDR2 reads SYGVKD. The CDR3 extends over 13 amino acids. The CDR3 DNA sequence: TGTGCCATCAGTGAAAGGGAGGGTCAGCCCCAGCATTTT. Translating it yields CAISEREGQPQHF.

The chain is built from TRBV28 and TRBJ2-2; D gene uncertain. Germline V gene sequence: CDR1 MDHEN, CDR2 SYDVKM. This CDR3 region has 13 residues. The ends were cut back, 5 bases at V and 5 bases at J, with 9 bases in the middle. This CDR3 is CASSPQMTGELFF. The CDR3, as DNA: TGTGCCAGCAGTCCCCAAATGACCGGGGAGCTGTTTTTT.

This chain joins TRBV19 and TRBJ2-3; D gene uncertain. The ends were cut back, 1 base at V and 5 bases at J, with 10 bases in the middle. This CDR3 comprises 14 residues. Germline assignment: CDR1 LNHDA and CDR2 SQIVND (reference sequence). CDR3 nucleotides: TGTGCCAGTAGTATAGCCGTTCGTGGAGATACGCAGTATTTT. The encoded protein is CASSIAVRGDTQYF. The full variable domain, completed using reference TRBV19 and TRBJ2-3, is DGGITQSPKYLFRKEGQNVTLSCEQNLNHDAMYWYRQDPGQGLRLIYYSQIVNDFQKGDIAEGYSVSREKKESFPLTVTSAQKNPTAFYLCASSIAVRGDTQYFGPGTRLTVL.

The chain recombines TRBV6-1 with TRBJ2-7; 8 positions agree with TRBD1. V shed 4 bases and J 6 bases; nucleotides not matched to a gene: 5. CDR1 MNHNS and CDR2 SASEGT come from the germline V gene. CDR3 length: 13 amino acids. The chain's CDR3 is CASSGQGAAEQYF. The CDR3 DNA reads as TGTGCCAGCAGTGGGCAGGGGGCGGCCGAGCAGTACTTC.

J is TRBJ1-3 and V is TRBV29-1, with TRBD1 as a possible D gene (5 bases). V lost 7 bases, J lost 5 bases, and 12 bases lay in between. Germline CDR1 is SQVTM and CDR2 is ANQGSEA. This CDR3 spans 12 amino acids. DNA of the CDR3: TGCAGCGGGGGCCAGGATAGAAACACCATATATTTT. The encoded protein is CSGGQDRNTIYF.

The DNA of the CDR3 is TGTGCCAGCAGTCTAAACAGGGATCAGCCCCAGCATTTT. Residues: CASSLNRDQPQHF. The chain couples TRBV6-5 to TRBJ1-5, with D possibly TRBD1 on 6 matching bases. This CDR3 has 13 amino acids. CDR1 and CDR2 (germline): MNHEY, SVGAGI. V lost 5 bases, J lost 5 bases, and 10 bases lay in between.

This clone was counted once. This sequence joins TRBV18 and TRBJ1-5; D is possibly TRBD1 (5 bases). V was clipped by 6 bases and J by 1 base, with 13 bases between them. The germline V gene has CDR1 KGHSH and CDR2 LQKENI. The CDR3 is 15 amino acids. CDR3 protein: CASSLSGDSNQPQHF. CDR3 DNA: TGTGCCAGCTCGCTGTCGGGGGACAGCAATCAGCCCCAGCATTTT.

The chain has TRBV6-5 and TRBJ1-1, with D maybe TRBD1 (5 bases). Trimming shortened V by 0 bases and J by 3 bases, and 11 bases separated the two germline ends. Germline V gene data show CDR1 as MNHEY and CDR2 as SVGAGI. The CDR3 consists of 15 residues. This CDR3 reads CASSYSRGADTEAFF. The DNA of the CDR3 is TGTGCCAGCAGTTACTCTCGAGGGGCGGACACTGAAGCTTTCTTT.

This chain connects TRBV29-1 to TRBJ1-1; D is uncertain. From germline, CDR1 is SQVTM and CDR2 ANQGSEA. The germline V and J ends were trimmed by 4 bases and 4 bases, with 13 bases remaining between them. The CDR3 is 13 residues long. The CDR3 sequence: CSVGSSRGTEAFF. Written as DNA, the CDR3 is TGCAGCGTTGGGAGCAGCCGTGGCACTGAAGCTTTCTTT. The full variable domain, completed using reference TRBV29-1 and TRBJ1-1, is SAVISQKPSRDICQRGTSLTIQCQVDSQVTMMFWYRQQPGQSLTLIATANQGSEATYESGFVIDKFPISRPNLTFSTLTVSNMSPEDSSIYLCSVGSSRGTEAFFGQGTRLTVV.

The chain couples TRBV2 to TRBJ1-2, with D possibly TRBD1 on 6 matching bases. Germline V CDR1 and CDR2: SNHLY, FYNNEI. The CDR3 has 15 amino acids. V lost 0 bases, J lost 4 bases, and 12 bases lay in between. The CDR3 is CASSEALGHTYGYTF. CDR3 sequence (DNA): TGTGCCAGCAGTGAAGCCCTGGGACACACCTATGGCTACACCTTC.

The chain recombines TRBV19 with TRBJ2-3; 8 bases are a match to TRBD1. The CDR3 loop spans 14 amino acids. The trim removed 5 bases at V and 2 bases at J, leaving 3 bases unmatched. Germline V CDR1 and CDR2: LNHDA, SQIVND (reference sequence). The CDR3 spells CASSEDRDTDTQYF. The CDR3 DNA sequence: TGTGCCAGTAGTGAGGACAGGGACACAGATACGCAGTATTTT.

V usage is TRBV5-8 and J usage is TRBJ1-1; no clear D gene. V lost 4 bases and J lost 5, with 15 bases in between. Germline V gene lookup returns CDR1 SGHTS and CDR2 YDEGEE. The CDR3 totals 14 residues. The CDR3 DNA reads as TGTGCCAGCAGCGGAACCGGGTCGAGGACTGAAGCTTTCTTT. It yields the protein CASSGTGSRTEAFF.

The V gene is TRBV5-1, the J gene TRBJ2-7; tentative D call: TRBD2 (5 bases). CDR1 is SGHRS and CDR2 is YFSETQ in the germline V gene. V was pared by 1 base and J by 0 bases, with 5 bases between. This CDR3 has 13 amino acids. CDR3 in amino acids: CASSLTSSYEQYF. CDR3 nucleotide sequence: TGCGCCAGCAGCTTGACTAGCTCCTACGAGCAGTACTTC.

This chain joins TRBV7-8 and TRBJ2-3; no clear D. Germline CDR1 and CDR2: SGHVS and FQNEAQ. The CDR3 spans 11 residues. The ends were cut back, 3 bases at V and 11 bases at J, with 9 bases in the middle. Here the CDR3 reads CASSLGYGQYF. The CDR3 DNA reads as TGTGCCAGCAGCTTGGGATATGGGCAGTATTTT.

The rearrangement joins TRBV5-1 to TRBJ1-4; possible D gene TRBD1, 6 bases. The CDR3 consists of 14 residues. The V gene's germline CDR1 is SGHRS and CDR2 YFSETQ. V dropped 4 bases and J dropped 5 bases, with 12 bases sitting between them. The CDR3 loop is CASSLQGLNEKLFF. The CDR3 DNA is TGCGCCAGCAGCCTACAGGGACTCAATGAAAAACTGTTTTTT.